A single sample gave rise to the 30 T cell receptor beta chains below, sequenced in a study of blood T cell repertoires in COVID-19. Libraries were prepared by immunoSEQ multiplex PCR; TCRdb keeps only in-frame clonotypes and omits some of them. The sample has approximately 300,000 clones; around 84% are singletons. Input material: PBMCs or T cells enriched from blood (not recorded which). The source is a woman between 18 and 29 years old who had recovered from COVID-19.

This CDR3 is CASSPESGGPEAFF. In DNA, the CDR3 is TGTGCCAGCTCACCAGAGTCAGGGGGGCCTGAAGCTTTCTTT. The chain links TRBV18 to TRBJ1-1; TRBD1 matches 7 bases. V was clipped by 2 bases and J by 6 bases; unmatched bases: 6. The CDR3 spans 14 residues. Germline CDR1 is KGHSH and CDR2 is LQKENI.

The gene calls are TRBV11-2 and TRBJ2-5, with D unresolved. The CDR3 has 16 residues. CDR1 is SGHAT, CDR2 FQNNGV, per germline. V lost 1 base and J 5 bases, leaving 17 bases between the germline ends. In DNA form, the CDR3 reads TGTGCCAGCAGCTTAGGAGCAGGTGGGCGTTGGGAGACCCAGTACTTC. Translated: CASSLGAGGRWETQYF.

The chain has TRBV30 and TRBJ1-5, with 8 bases lining up with TRBD1. After removal of 5 bases from V and 7 bases from J, the junction contained 7 bases not matched to a gene. Germline V gives CDR1 GTSNPN, CDR2 SVGIG (reference sequence). This CDR3 comprises 13 residues. CDR3: CAWEQGDGQPQHF. Here the CDR3 DNA reads TGTGCCTGGGAACAGGGGGACGGGCAGCCCCAGCATTTT.

The chain has TRBV18 and TRBJ2-1; 8 bases agree with TRBD2. V lost 6 bases and J lost 0; bases outside the gene matches: 10. This CDR3 region has 17 residues. Germline V gives CDR1 KGHSH, CDR2 LQKENI. CDR3 coding DNA: TGTGCCAGCTCCACTTCGGGGGGGACGGGCTCCTACAATGAGCAGTTCTTC. Amino acids: CASSTSGGTGSYNEQFF.

The chain carries TRBV9 and TRBJ1-1; 9 bases line up with TRBD1. The CDR3 loop spans 16 amino acids. Germline-derived CDR1 and CDR2 are SGDLS and YYNGEE. The V and J ends lost 5 bases and 2 bases, in that order; junction bases with no gene match: 10. The DNA for the CDR3 is TGTGCCAGCAGTCGCATGACAGGGGGAAGAAACACTGAAGCTTTCTTT. Its protein product is CASSRMTGGRNTEAFF.

The chain employs TRBV7-2 and TRBJ2-1; tentatively, D is TRBD2 (5 bases). The CDR3 totals 15 residues. Trimming took 3 bases from V and 0 from J, leaving 9 bases between them. The germline V gene encodes CDR1 SGHTA and CDR2 FQGNSA. For the CDR3, the DNA is TGTGCCAGCAGCTTGAGCGGTAGCTCCTACAATGAGCAGTTCTTC. Translated, it gives CASSLSGSSYNEQFF.

Turning to this clone: Other nucleotide sequences from this sample produce the same CDR3. The gene calls are TRBV4-1 and TRBJ2-2; D is uncertain. V gave up 1 base and J gave up 4 bases, with 4 bases separating them. Germline CDR1 reads MGHRA; CDR2 reads YSYEKL. This CDR3 spans 13 amino acids. CDR3 in DNA: TGCGCCAGCAGCCAAGGGAGCACCGGGGAGCTGTTTTTT. This sequence encodes CASSQGSTGELFF.

This clone was picked up one time. The CDR3 is CASSQVRTGSEQYF. CDR3 sequence (DNA): TGTGCCAGCAGCCAAGTCCGGACAGGGAGCGAGCAGTACTTC. The gene calls are TRBV3-1 (or the pseudogene TRBV3-2) and TRBJ2-7; TRBD1 agrees at 8 bases. CDR1 and CDR2 from the germline V gene are LGHDT and YNNKEL (reference sequence). J was trimmed by 6 bases and V by 1 base; bases with no gene match: 5. The CDR3 sequence is 14 residues long.

The J gene is TRBJ2-7, the V gene TRBV25-1; 9 bases line up with TRBD1. Trimming took 7 bases from V and 5 from J; bases not matched to a gene: 15. Germline-derived CDR1 and CDR2 are MGHDK and SYGVNS. The CDR3 is made up of 16 amino acids. The CDR3 DNA reads TGTGCCAGCATTAAACTGCCCAGGACAGGGGAAAACGAGCAGTACTTC. Protein product: CASIKLPRTGENEQYF.

The chain has TRBV4-1 and TRBJ1-4; 8 bases are a match to TRBD1. V gave up 4 bases and J gave up 8 bases; unmatched junction bases: 6. The CDR3 has 14 residues. The germline CDR1 and CDR2 sequences are MGHRA and YSYEKL. This CDR3 reads CASSPQGAREKLFF. The CDR3 DNA reads as TGCGCCAGCAGCCCGCAGGGGGCAAGAGAAAAACTGTTTTTT.

The chain carries TRBV4-1 and TRBJ1-5; 9 positions agree with TRBD1. Germline CDR1 reads MGHRA; CDR2 reads YSYEKL. Trimming at V came to 1 base and at J to 4 bases, leaving 2 bases not matched to a gene. The CDR3 consists of 15 residues. CDR3 sequence (DNA): TGCGCCAGCAGCCAAGGACAGGGGGGAAATCAGCCCCAGCATTTT. Translation gives CASSQGQGGNQPQHF.

The genes are TRBV7-9 and TRBJ1-1; 7 bases are a match to TRBD1. Looked up from germline, CDR1 is SEHNR and CDR2 is FQNEAQ (reference sequence). The CDR3 loop spans 15 amino acids. Germline trimming cut 7 bases from V and 8 bases from J; bases unmatched to any gene: 16. The CDR3 reads CASTQGGRDVGEAFF. DNA for the CDR3: TGTGCCAGCACCCAGGGGGGCCGGGACGTTGGCGAAGCTTTCTTT. Supplemented by reference TRBV7-9 and TRBJ1-1, the full variable domain reads DTGVSQNPRHKITKRGQNVTFRCDPISEHNRLYWYRQTLGQGPEFLTYFQNEAQLEKSRLLSDRFSAERPKGSFSTLEIQRTEQGDSAMYLCASTQGGRDVGEAFFGQGTRLTVV.

The V call is TRBV7-6, the J call TRBJ1-4; D remains ambiguous. The CDR3 runs to 15 residues. V lost 0 bases and J lost 0, with 5 bases in between. Per the germline V gene, CDR1 is SGHVS and CDR2 is FNYEAQ. Written as DNA, the CDR3 is TGTGCCAGCAGCTTAGCCAGTGCAACTAATGAAAAACTGTTTTTT. It translates to CASSLASATNEKLFF.

The chain links TRBV19 to TRBJ1-1, with 9 bases aligning to TRBD1. CDR3 length equals 17 residues. V dropped 4 bases and J dropped 3; count of bases not matched to a gene: 12. The germline V gene encodes CDR1 LNHDA and CDR2 SQIVND (reference sequence). The CDR3 region is CASSTTAQGQGDTEAFF. Written as DNA, the CDR3 is TGTGCCAGTAGTACGACTGCTCAGGGACAGGGTGACACTGAAGCTTTCTTT.

This chain connects TRBV12-3 or TRBV12-4 to TRBJ1-1; D remains unclear. Trimming took off 3 bases at V and 7 bases at J, with 12 bases between the two ends. The CDR3 spans 13 residues. The CDR3 sequence is CASSFAGLGEAFF. In nucleotides, the CDR3 is TGTGCCAGCAGTTTTGCAGGCCTCGGTGAAGCTTTCTTT.

V usage is TRBV27 and J usage is TRBJ2-1; 14 nucleotides line up with TRBD2. The CDR3 runs 15 residues. J lost 4 bases, V lost 4 bases, and 0 bases had no gene match. The germline V gene has CDR1 MNHEY and CDR2 SMNVEV (reference sequence). The CDR3 loop is CASSWTSGGYNEQFF. CDR3 coding DNA: TGTGCCAGCAGTTGGACTAGCGGGGGGTACAATGAGCAGTTCTTC.

The chain is built from TRBV7-3 and TRBJ2-1; a weak D match, TRBD2 (6 bases). Trimming pared 5 bases from V and 0 bases from J, leaving 11 bases between. Per the germline V gene, CDR1 is SGHTA and CDR2 is FQGTGA. The CDR3 extends over 15 amino acids. CDR3 sequence reads: CASSLLASSYNEQFF. Written as DNA, the CDR3 is TGTGCCAGCAGCCTGCTAGCGAGCTCCTACAATGAGCAGTTCTTC.

The chain uses TRBV29-1 and TRBJ2-3; 8 bases fit TRBD1. The CDR3 loop spans 15 amino acids. Germline values: CDR1 SQVTM, CDR2 ANQGSEA. The V and J ends lost 1 base and 2 bases, in that order; junction bases with no gene match: 5. The CDR3 is CSVEVTDRVTDTQYF. Written as DNA, the CDR3 is TGCAGCGTTGAAGTGACGGACAGGGTCACAGATACGCAGTATTTT.

This clone was observed many times. This sequence joins TRBV5-4 and TRBJ1-1; 7 bases line up with TRBD1. Unmatched junction bases numbered 12, after V lost 4 bases and J lost 3 bases. CDR3 length equals 16 residues. Looked up from germline, CDR1 is SGHNT and CDR2 is YYREEE (reference sequence). In DNA, the CDR3 is TGTGCCAGCAGCCCCGCCCGACAGGGCGGGGACACTGAAGCTTTCTTT. Protein product: CASSPARQGGDTEAFF. Variable domain in full (rest from reference TRBV5-4 and TRBJ1-1): ETGVTQSPTHLIKTRGQQVTLRCSSQSGHNTVSWYQQALGQGPQFIFQYYREEENGRGNFPPRFSGLQFPNYSSELNVNALELDDSALYLCASSPARQGGDTEAFFGQGTRLTVV.

This chain connects TRBV28 to TRBJ1-5, with D tentatively TRBD1 (5 bases). CDR1 and CDR2 (germline): MDHEN, SYDVKM. The germline V and J ends were trimmed by 4 bases and 4 bases, with 11 bases remaining between them. The CDR3 sequence is 14 residues long. CDR3 nucleotides: TGTGCCAGCAGTTCCGGGGAGGGGAATCAGCCCCAGCATTTT. Translation: CASSSGEGNQPQHF.

The chain has TRBV6-2 or TRBV6-3 and TRBJ1-2, with TRBD1 identical over 9 bases. Per germline, CDR1 MNHEY and CDR2 SVGEGT. The V gene end was trimmed by 6 bases and the J gene end by 6 bases; junction bases not matched to a gene: 5. The CDR3 runs 13 residues. CDR3 nucleotides: TGTGCCAGCAGCCAGGACAGGGGAGATGGCTACACCTTC. Translated, it gives CASSQDRGDGYTF.

The J gene is TRBJ1-1, the V gene TRBV19; 7 bases are a match to TRBD1. The CDR3 spans 15 residues. The ends lost 5 bases at V and 5 bases at J; junction bases unmatched: 11. Germline V gives CDR1 LNHDA, CDR2 SQIVND (reference sequence). The CDR3 bases are TGTGCCAGTAGTTTGACAGGGATTTCAGGGACTGAAGCTTTCTTT. Amino acids: CASSLTGISGTEAFF.

This rearrangement joins TRBV7-3 to TRBJ2-3; TRBD2 matches at 7 bases. Germline CDR1 and CDR2: SGHTA and FQGTGA. This CDR3 is built from 17 residues. V shed 6 bases and J 2 bases; nucleotides not matched to a gene: 14. The CDR3, as DNA: TGTGCCAGCAGGTTGGGGAGGGCGGGGAGACACACAGATACGCAGTATTTT. This codes for CASRLGRAGRHTDTQYF.

The chain joins TRBV30 to TRBJ1-2; D might be TRBD1 (5 bases). The germline gives CDR1 GTSNPN, CDR2 SVGIG (reference sequence). With 4 bases removed from V and 1 base from J, the gap between germline ends came to 7 bases. The length of the CDR3 is 12 residues. DNA for the CDR3: TGTGCCTGGACTGACAGTAACTATGGCTACACCTTC. Translating gives CAWTDSNYGYTF. Based on the CDR3 plus reference TRBV30 and TRBJ1-2, the full variable domain is SQTIHQWPATLVQPVGSPLSLECTVEGTSNPNLYWYRQAAGRGLQLLFYSVGIGQISSEVPQNLSASRPQDRQFILSSKKLLLSDSGFYLCAWTDSNYGYTFGSGTRLTVV.

The chain is built from TRBV12-3 or TRBV12-4 and TRBJ1-5; D is possibly TRBD1 (6 bases). The CDR3 contains 12 residues. Trimming left V 5 bases short and J 5 bases short, with 7 bases between. The chain's CDR3 is CASSNRDQPQHF. The DNA of the CDR3 is TGTGCCAGCAGTAACAGGGATCAGCCCCAGCATTTT.

The chain recombines TRBV18 with TRBJ1-1, with D possibly matching TRBD1 (6 bases). Trimming took off 3 bases at V and 6 bases at J, with 11 bases between the two ends. This CDR3 contains 13 residues. Germline V gives CDR1 KGHSH, CDR2 LQKENI. In DNA form, the CDR3 reads TGTGCCAGCTCACCCATACAGGGCGCTGAAGCTTTCTTT. It specifies CASSPIQGAEAFF.

The chain couples TRBV5-1 to TRBJ1-1, with TRBD1 as a possible D gene (6 bases). Germline CDR1 is SGHRS and CDR2 is YFSETQ. V lost 4 bases to trimming and J lost 1 base, with 8 bases between them. CDR3 length: 13 amino acids. This chain's CDR3 is CASSMTGNTEAFF. DNA for the CDR3: TGCGCCAGCAGCATGACAGGGAACACTGAAGCTTTCTTT.

This sequence joins TRBV5-4 and TRBJ1-6; 8 bases agree with TRBD1. V was pared by 2 bases and J by 10 bases, with 5 bases of the junction left unmatched. The CDR3 spans 14 residues. Per the germline V gene, CDR1 is SGHNT and CDR2 is YYREEE (reference sequence). The CDR3 spells CASSFIQGESPLHF. CDR3 coding DNA: TGTGCCAGCAGCTTTATACAGGGGGAGTCACCCCTCCACTTT.

The V call is TRBV30, the J call TRBJ1-2, with D possibly being TRBD1 (5 bases). CDR1 is GTSNPN, CDR2 SVGIG, per germline (reference sequence). V was cut by 2 bases and J by 8 bases, with 21 bases left in between. The CDR3 runs to 15 residues. CDR3 bases: TGTGCCTGGAGTATTATGGACGACAGTTTCCGGGGCTACACCTTC. This translates into CAWSIMDDSFRGYTF.

V usage is TRBV27 and J usage is TRBJ2-7; 9 bases match TRBD1. Per germline, CDR1 MNHEY and CDR2 SMNVEV (reference sequence). V trimming: 3 bases; J trimming: 0 bases; junction bases outside the gene matches: 3. This CDR3 is built from 15 residues. The CDR3: CASSFRDRASYEQYF. The CDR3 DNA is TGTGCCAGCAGTTTTCGGGACAGGGCCTCCTACGAGCAGTACTTC.